A selection of T cell receptor beta chains follows, all from one sample in a study of blood T cell repertoires in COVID-19. Method: immunoSEQ multiplex PCR; TCRdb's copy keeps in-frame clones and lacks some. Here the sample spans roughly 77,000 clones, roughly 78% being singletons. The sequenced sample was peripheral blood. The source of these receptors is a man between 60 and 70 years old with active or convalescent COVID-19. Both conserved end residues are trimmed from each CDR3. The order of the fields is V gene, CDR3 protein.

V gene: TRBV18; CDR3 protein: ASSPSSAEEPQY
V gene: TRBV10-3; CDR3 protein: AISESTGYGYT
V gene: TRBV11-2; CDR3 protein: ASSFPTGNYGYT
V gene: TRBV28; CDR3 protein: ASSAPQGARAF
V gene: TRBV12-3/TRBV12-4; CDR3 protein: ASSYSGNTIY
V gene: TRBV6-5; CDR3 protein: ASRGFSNQPQH
V gene: TRBV5-8; CDR3 protein: ASRHQHRARLNTEAF
V gene: TRBV6-5; CDR3 protein: ASTKGRQGAGTTF
V gene: TRBV10-1; CDR3 protein: ASSGALNQPQH
V gene: TRBV30; CDR3 protein: AWSATLRDSYEAF
V gene: TRBV28; CDR3 protein: ASSPSGQGDSYEQY
V gene: TRBV19; CDR3 protein: ASSIGRWSRGNSPLH
V gene: TRBV7-9; CDR3 protein: ASSLTNYEQY
V gene: TRBV19; CDR3 protein: ASSRPGGDTEAF
V gene: TRBV5-4; CDR3 protein: ASSLAGSPYNEQF
V gene: TRBV19; CDR3 protein: ASYGTGSNQPQH
V gene: TRBV12-3/TRBV12-4; CDR3 protein: ASRAGNQPQH
V gene: TRBV11-2; CDR3 protein: ASSLDRGAGARTEAF
V gene: TRBV27; CDR3 protein: ASSLLRGSYNEQF
V gene: TRBV5-4; CDR3 protein: ASTLGRGSNTEAF
V gene: TRBV28; CDR3 protein: ASSLVGTGDTGELF
V gene: TRBV21-1; CDR3 protein: ASSLGQPSYEQY
V gene: TRBV7-2; CDR3 protein: ASSSRGGSNQPQH
V gene: TRBV5-1; CDR3 protein: ASSFSDRGLYGYT
V gene: TRBV5-1; CDR3 protein: ASSWEGRGETQY
V gene: TRBV6-2/TRBV6-3; CDR3 protein: ASSLLAGGQDTQY
V gene: TRBV7-2; CDR3 protein: ASSSMLSPQETQY
V gene: TRBV2; CDR3 protein: ASRLQGLSVEQY
V gene: TRBV5-5; CDR3 protein: ASSTRQASEAF
V gene: TRBV20-1; CDR3 protein: SASGLDKNTEAF
V gene: TRBV2; CDR3 protein: ASSGQGTNTEAF
V gene: TRBV5-1; CDR3 protein: ASSLGTRETQY
V gene: TRBV5-1; CDR3 protein: ASSLRTGQQETQY
V gene: TRBV6-2/TRBV6-3; CDR3 protein: ASSYGPSGYNEQF
V gene: TRBV10-3; CDR3 protein: ATEGGNQETQY
V gene: TRBV19; CDR3 protein: ASSVRDWNTEAF
V gene: TRBV25-1; CDR3 protein: ASSESQDSQETQY
V gene: TRBV6-2/TRBV6-3; CDR3 protein: ASSPGSYEQY
V gene: TRBV4-2; CDR3 protein: ASSQERRGGYNEQF
V gene: TRBV2; CDR3 protein: ASRDGLTYEQY
V gene: TRBV19; CDR3 protein: ASSTQGQGQSGNTIY
V gene: TRBV7-2; CDR3 protein: ASSLTGEQF
V gene: TRBV11-2; CDR3 protein: ASSLDWPGANTGELF
V gene: TRBV5-1; CDR3 protein: ASSPGNWDQPQH
V gene: TRBV7-8; CDR3 protein: ASSSTSYEQY
V gene: TRBV5-5; CDR3 protein: ASSFQNRATGNTIY
V gene: TRBV24-1; CDR3 protein: ATGGQGWDQPQH
V gene: TRBV7-2; CDR3 protein: ASSSGGDFEQF
V gene: TRBV7-2; CDR3 protein: ASSLVPARGNQPQH
V gene: TRBV6-5; CDR3 protein: ASSPRGTVNEKLF
V gene: TRBV7-6; CDR3 protein: ASSSRDRGRQETQY
V gene: TRBV6-5; CDR3 protein: ASSQTHSGWDEQY
V gene: TRBV28; CDR3 protein: ASCWTGLNTGELF
V gene: TRBV5-1; CDR3 protein: ASSLDSGSNGYT
V gene: TRBV9; CDR3 protein: ASRTTGDGHGYT
V gene: TRBV28; CDR3 protein: ASTTLSGGAGVTYNEQF
V gene: TRBV10-3; CDR3 protein: AISESLGSTGELF
V gene: TRBV19; CDR3 protein: ASSIDLGRGRPTAEKLF
V gene: TRBV19; CDR3 protein: ASFRAGGYT